This TCR beta chain was documented in a study of cytomegalovirus exposure and HLA in healthy donors (dated by TCRdb to between 2016 and 2019). Background for the entire study: An earlier analysis of fewer than 750 of the donors reported 276 Gb of sequence data and some 110 million unique TCR beta sequences obtained from about 179 million T cells. Roughly 320 gigabases of sequencing data and tens of millions of unique TCR sequences made up an early release that covered 500 to 650 HLA-typed donors. The genetic ancestry cluster associated with self-reported Caucasian donors included 81% of the 300 to 450 genotyped donors. The study was designed to test whether signatures of past pathogen exposure could be identified by cataloging public T cell receptors. Using immunosequencing, the study profiled T cell repertoires from around 670 subjects and related those repertoires to cytomegalovirus serostatus. A separate validation cohort of 100 to 150 different subjects was used in addition to the 666-subject first cohort. The study combined high-throughput TCR immunosequencing, statistical association of individual TCRs with disease status, and machine learning to predict cytomegalovirus infection status. To study patterns of TCR occurrence, a later analysis re-analyzed previously published TCR beta repertoires from hundreds of donors and added high-resolution HLA genotyping. Rather than drawing on any new phenotypic data, the later analysis identified candidate immune exposures from TCR beta sequences and the way those sequences occurred across donors. An earlier analysis of approximately 630 of the donors applied high-throughput TCR beta sequencing to assess whether each TCR beta V gene segment acted as functional or pseudogenic. Alongside the repertoire data, information on donor age, sex, ethnicity and CMV serostatus was compiled. A later genetic analysis used genome-wide SNP genotypes for about 60% of the roughly 700 donors, treating that subset as a discovery cohort. Every repertoire in the discovery cohort had been generated on one and the same sequencing platform. Class I and class II HLA loci were covered by the typing at four-digit resolution. The number of typed donors differed by locus: roughly 620-630 for A, B, C, DRB1 and DQB1; 500 to 550 for DQA1; fewer than 610 for DPA1; and some 470 for DPB1. About five DR-DQ haplotypes were handled as single units for association and clustering, since linkage in the cohort was strong. Among roughly 400 genotyped donors of the cohort, an average of approximately 240,000 unique TCR beta nucleotide sequences was sequenced per donor, of which roughly 17% were non-productive. General conclusions and limits of the study: Because HLA typing was unavailable for some donors at each locus, only the typed subset was used in association tests. The authors suggested that the approach could potentially be generalized to other disease states and immunological phenotypes. Only TCR beta chains were sequenced in this cohort, and the absence of alpha or paired-chain data limited detectable features. A group of highly shared sequence variants was considered likely to be a technical artifact of the sequencing pipeline. The study gave a list of 150 to 200 TCR beta chains associated with cytomegalovirus. A later analysis associated 16,951 TCR beta sequences with specific HLA alleles at a false discovery rate of 0.05. Immune exposure information for the cohort was limited to CMV serostatus. Assigning TCR associations to individual alleles was difficult when HLA alleles, especially DR and DQ, strongly co-occurred. Linkage disequilibrium might explain the correlated functional status among segregating V segments, but an unknown experimental factor could not be excluded. An earlier analysis of around 500 of the donors showed that most TCR beta V segments appeared in productive rearrangements either about 87% or about 30% of the time, which broadly matched IMGT annotations. Roughly uniform sequencing depth across donors was assumed in presence/absence analyses, although this assumption may not hold. In a later genetic analysis, fewer N-insertions in productive TCRs were reported among donors in an Asian-associated ancestry cluster than the roughly 700-donor mean. In a later analysis, HLA-associated TCR beta chains showed more clonal expansion and lower generation probabilities than non-associated chains that were equally common. Most CMV-associated TCR beta chains appeared to be HLA-restricted in a later analysis, and the HLA associations seemed to be driven largely by CMV exposure. A few of the identified cytomegalovirus-associated TCR beta chains were confirmed in vitro to be specific for cytomegalovirus antigens. Across donors, most TCR sequences were observed very rarely, whereas some public TCRs were present in many individuals. A further reported finding was that TCR beta sequences accurately predicted the HLA-A and HLA-B alleles for most subjects in the first cohort. The earlier analysis of nearly 600 of the donors excluded some 16 rarely observed V segments, including chromosome 9 orphons, because counts were too low. In a later analysis, TCR association rates were found to vary across HLA loci, with the most associated TCRs seen for DRB1 alleles and the fewest for HLA-C alleles. According to a later analysis, parvovirus B19, influenza, CMV and Epstein-Barr virus appeared linked to several top co-occurrence clusters. The classifier was reported to diagnose cytomegalovirus status with high specificity and sensitivity in both the original and validation cohorts. V-gene and J-gene trimming of TCR beta chains was associated with a missense DCLRE1C variant in a later genetic analysis, and the association was replicated in an independent cohort.

The cohort consisted of 670 or so healthy bone marrow donors. Cohort members were all nominally healthy when sampled, although unrecorded immune exposures were likely present. The donor tested CMV seronegative and was one of the 352 seronegative cohort members. A peripheral blood sample was collected from each donor, and TCR beta sequencing was performed on peripheral blood mononuclear cells. Genomic DNA extraction from the blood cell samples was performed with the Qiagen DNeasy Blood Extraction Kit. The library was made by the immunoSEQ multiplex PCR assay. For the multiplex PCR, a mixture combining 60 forward primers for TCR Vbeta segments and 13 reverse primers for TCR Jbeta segments was used. Amplification of the CDR3 region of rearranged TCR beta genes was performed with a multiplex PCR assay on genomic DNA. The Illumina HiSeq System was used to sequence the amplified TCR beta libraries as 87-base-pair reads. The source study handled its data this way. Across the 666 repertoires, a later analysis counted tens of millions of unique TCR beta chains, 8.5 million to 12 million of which were shared by at least two donors. Raw reads were error-corrected and collapsed into unique sequences by a nearest-neighbor algorithm in which closely related sequences were merged to remove PCR and sequencing errors. V, D and J gene segments were assigned by aligning CDR3 sequences to IMGT reference sequences. For a sequence to be retained, at least a six-nucleotide match to both a V gene segment and a J gene segment was required. A rearrangement counted as productive if the CDR3 had no stop codons and remained in frame with V and J, and every other rearrangement counted as non-productive. Following IMGT convention, CDR3 was defined as the stretch from the second conserved V-encoded cysteine up to the conserved J-encoded phenylalanine. The earlier analysis of around 640 of the donors excluded sequences that lacked an unambiguous match to a single V gene segment. In an earlier analysis of 500 to 750 of the donors, V segments were called functional above 56.7% productive rearrangements and were called segregating when the between-donor standard deviation exceeded 5%. A statistical classification framework was built for diagnosing cytomegalovirus status from the catalog of TCR beta chain sequences. In a later analysis, V and J genes were assigned by comparing TCR nucleotide sequences against IMGT/GENE-DB human TR gene sequences. A later analysis assigned CDR3 sequences and most-parsimonious VDJ recombination scenarios with the TCRdist pipeline. In a later analysis, each TCR beta chain was defined by its CDR3 amino acid sequence together with its V-gene family, and reads without a unique V-gene family were excluded. To address suspected cross-contamination and a sequencing artifact, a later analysis removed several hundred highly shared, low-generation-probability nucleotide sequences. For each public chain, a later analysis derived a clonal expansion index from normalized ranks of inferred template counts within each repertoire. A later analysis computed generation probabilities with a VDJ recombination model fitted to out-of-frame rearrangements, and checked the results against IGoR. A later analysis scored TCR-TCR, TCR-HLA and TCR-CMV co-occurrence with hypergeometric tests, applying a repertoire-size bias correction to TCR pairs. False discovery rates were estimated in a later analysis by permuting HLA or CMV assignments 20 times. In a later analysis, co-occurring TCRs were grouped using DBSCAN, and TCRdist sequence similarity was added for clustering within HLA-allele-positive subsets. For co-occurrence clustering, repertoires with fewer than 30,000 or more than 120,000 public chains were excluded, along with roughly 5 repertoires with anomalous nucleotide sharing. TCRdb re-hosts the immuneACCESS table, in-frame sequences only. Its copies lack some clones; in the studies checked, an unresolved V gene accounts for under half of them, and the cause for the rest is not known. V and J calls plus clone size are reproduced from that table; the DNA served to infer D and trimming. The table for this sample lists 100,000 or so clones; 60% to 75% of them were counted only once. 1.5% to 2% of the sample goes to the ten largest clones.

A remark on this clone: Its recognized antigen is unknown. The record has no base qualities; no much larger clone is one base away.

The origin of this receptor is a woman aged 40 to 50 in good health and CMV-seronegative. The sample comprised PBMCs.

The sequenced DNA is TGTGCCAGCAGCCACTACACGGAAAGGGGAAAACTGTTTTTT. The encoded protein is CASSHYTERGKLFF. The V gene is TRBV14 and the J gene is TRBJ1-4; TRBD1 is possibly the D segment (5 matching bases). Per the germline V gene, SGHDN is the CDR1 and FVKESK is the CDR2. Relative to germline, V is 3 bases shorter and J is 10 bases shorter, with 15 bases between their ends. The CDR3 starts with the cysteine, ends with the phenylalanine, and has 14 residues. Only the CDR3 DNA is retained, 42 bases long and in frame from the first base.